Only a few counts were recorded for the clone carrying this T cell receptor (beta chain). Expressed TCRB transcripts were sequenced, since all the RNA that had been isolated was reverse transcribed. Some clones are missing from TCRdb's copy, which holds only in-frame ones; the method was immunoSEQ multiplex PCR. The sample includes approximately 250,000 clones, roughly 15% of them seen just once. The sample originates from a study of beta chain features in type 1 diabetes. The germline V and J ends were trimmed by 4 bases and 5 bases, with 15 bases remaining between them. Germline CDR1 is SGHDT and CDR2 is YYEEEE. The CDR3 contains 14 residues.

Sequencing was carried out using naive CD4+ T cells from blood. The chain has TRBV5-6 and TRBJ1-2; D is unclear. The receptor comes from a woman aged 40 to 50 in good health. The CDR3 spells CASSASGILYGYTF. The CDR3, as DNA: TGTGCCAGCAGCGCCTCCGGGATTCTTTATGGCTACACCTTC.